Following are 13 T cell receptor beta chains from one sample sequenced in a study of T-cell reconstitution after alpha-beta-depleted transplantation in children. Preparation of the TCRbeta library was carried out with unique molecular identifiers. MiXCR, applied by TCRdb to the PCR reads, yields one record per CDR3 protein. Here the sample spans about 580,000 distinct CDR3 sequences, 27% being singletons. Sequenced material: PBMCs, taken before TCRalphabeta/CD19-depleted stem cell transplant. Receptors were obtained from a boy under three years old with Wiskott-Aldrich syndrome, due to receive a stem cell transplant.

This clonotype came up a few times. The V gene is TRBV4-1, the J gene TRBJ2-5; tentative D call: TRBD2 (5 bases). V lost 2 bases and J lost 2, with 9 bases in between. This CDR3 spans 14 amino acids. Germline assignment: CDR1 MGHRA and CDR2 YSYEKL. In DNA, the CDR3 is TGCGCCAGCAGCCAATCCGGGGTTCAAGAGACCCAGTACTTC. Protein sequence: CASSQSGVQETQYF.

The chain is built from TRBV12-3 or TRBV12-4 and TRBJ2-7; 7 nucleotides agree with TRBD2. The V and J ends lost 5 bases and 7 bases, in that order; junction bases with no gene match: 11. The CDR3 is made up of 14 amino acids. The CDR3 protein is CASSRWGGGNEQYF. Here the CDR3 DNA reads TGTGCCAGCAGTCGTTGGGGGGGAGGCAATGAGCAGTACTTC.

This clonotype was seen a handful of times. The gene calls are TRBV29-1 and TRBJ1-1; D call uncertain. The CDR3 consists of 13 residues. V shed 4 bases and J shed 0 bases, with 9 bases lying between them. The V gene's germline CDR1 is SQVTM and CDR2 ANQGSEA. The chain's CDR3 is CSVARRMNTEAFF. The CDR3 DNA is TGCAGCGTTGCGAGACGTATGAACACTGAAGCTTTCTTT.

This clonotype turned up a few times. The chain employs TRBV4-1 and TRBJ2-7; the D is unclear. The CDR3 spans 14 residues. The germline V and J ends were trimmed by 4 bases and 3 bases, with 13 bases remaining between them. Per germline, CDR1 MGHRA and CDR2 YSYEKL. The CDR3 loop is CASSPGFLNYEQYF. CDR3 sequence (DNA): TGCGCCAGCAGCCCTGGGTTCCTAAACTACGAGCAGTACTTC.

A few counts support this clonotype. J is TRBJ2-1 and V is TRBV5-1, with TRBD2 matching 12 bases. There are 15 residues in the CDR3. The ends lost 3 bases at V and 8 bases at J; junction bases unmatched: 6. Germline-derived CDR1 and CDR2 are SGHRS and YFSETQ. CDR3 loop: CASSSSLAGGYEQFF. CDR3 nucleotide sequence: TGCGCCAGCAGCTCCTCACTAGCGGGAGGATATGAGCAGTTCTTC.

The rearrangement links TRBV7-6 to TRBJ2-5, with TRBD2 identical over 13 bases. The germline CDR1 and CDR2 sequences are SGHVS and FNYEAQ. The V segment lost 1 base and the J segment 1 base; nucleotides outside the gene matches: 9. CDR3 size: 19 residues. The CDR3 is CASSLGGLAGVPSQETQYF. CDR3 nucleotide sequence: TGTGCCAGCAGCTTAGGAGGACTAGCGGGAGTACCCTCCCAAGAGACCCAGTACTTC.

This clonotype was seen ten or more times. This chain links TRBV29-1 with TRBJ2-5, with 10 bases identical to TRBD1. This CDR3 region has 14 residues. V shed 7 bases, J shed 2 bases, and the junction held 7 bases outside the gene matches. CDR1 and CDR2 (germline): SQVTM, ANQGSEA. CDR3 DNA: TGCAGCGCCGAGCTGGACAGGGGGCAAGAGACCCAGTACTTC. This sequence encodes CSAELDRGQETQYF.

The CDR3 protein is CSPGSDQETQYF. CDR3 sequence (DNA): TGCAGTCCTGGTTCAGATCAAGAGACCCAGTACTTC. The V gene is TRBV20-1, the J gene TRBJ2-5; D not resolved. V was trimmed by 8 bases and J by 2 bases, leaving 12 bases between them. CDR3 size: 12 residues. Per the germline V gene, CDR1 is DFQATT and CDR2 is SNEGSKA (reference sequence).

The chain uses TRBV20-1 and TRBJ2-7, with 7 nucleotides matching TRBD1. The CDR3 is made up of 15 amino acids. Germline CDR1 is DFQATT and CDR2 is SNEGSKA (reference sequence). V shed 0 bases and J 7 bases; nucleotides not matched to a gene: 12. The CDR3: CSARDRAQGVLEQYF. CDR3 bases: TGCAGTGCTAGAGATCGGGCCCAGGGGGTCCTGGAGCAGTACTTC.

In this sample, this clonotype turned up a few times. The V gene is TRBV20-1, the J gene TRBJ2-2; TRBD2 matches at 10 bases. Germline-derived CDR1 and CDR2 are DFQATT and SNEGSKA (reference sequence). This CDR3 comprises 17 residues. Losses at the gene ends were 2 bases for V and 0 bases for J; bases not matched to a gene: 6. The CDR3 protein is CSARKLAGPSNTGELFF. CDR3 nucleotide sequence: TGCAGTGCTAGAAAACTAGCGGGACCATCGAACACCGGGGAGCTGTTTTTT.

The chain combines TRBV7-2 with TRBJ1-1; 7 bases align to TRBD1. The CDR3 has 15 amino acids. J gave up 4 bases and V 3 bases, and 8 bases lay outside the gene matches. Germline V lookup: CDR1 SGHTA, CDR2 FQGNSA. CDR3 sequence: CASSFPRGQGTEAFF. In DNA form, the CDR3 reads TGTGCCAGCAGCTTCCCTAGGGGGCAAGGCACTGAAGCTTTCTTT.

This clonotype was found a few times. The chain is built from TRBV7-6 and TRBJ2-1; maybe TRBD2 (5 bases). The CDR3 runs 16 residues. Trimming shortened V by 5 bases and J by 5 bases, and 19 bases separated the two germline ends. The germline gives CDR1 SGHVS, CDR2 FNYEAQ. This chain's CDR3 is CASSQKTMGRNNEQFF. CDR3 in DNA: TGTGCCAGCAGCCAAAAGACTATGGGGAGAAACAATGAGCAGTTCTTC.

The CDR3 DNA is TGTGCCAGCAGTTACGGATGGCGCCGAGATAATTCACCCCTCCACTTT. Residues: CASSYGWRRDNSPLHF. The gene calls are TRBV6-5 and TRBJ1-6; unclear D gene. The V gene's germline CDR1 is MNHEY and CDR2 SVGAGI. Trimming left V 2 bases short and J 5 bases short, with 13 bases between. The CDR3 sequence is 16 residues long.